One T cell receptor beta chain is described in this entry. What it binds is not known. The data were taken from a study of cytomegalovirus exposure and HLA in healthy donors. Overall study findings and caveats: Common viral pathogens seemed to be connected with several of the most significant clusters, according to a later analysis.

The PCR ran on 60 Vbeta and 13 Jbeta primers. TCRdb's table, derived via immunoSEQ multiplex PCR, lists solely in-frame clones and lacks some. The data contain 140,000 or so clones, approximately 68% of them singletons. CDR1 and CDR2 from the germline V gene are MDHEN and SYDVKM. Trimming stripped 1 base from V and 0 bases from J, with 10 bases between. CDR3 length: 16 residues. This chain uses TRBV28 with TRBJ2-1; the D is unclear. The receptor was derived from a man in his sixties in good health and CMV-seronegative. Sequencing used PBMCs. The CDR3 nucleotides read TGTGCCAGCAGTTTATTTCTACCGAGCTCCTACAATGAGCAGTTCTTC. It specifies CASSLFLPSSYNEQFF.